The rows below give T cell receptor beta chains drawn from one sample of a study of sequential checkpoint blockade in melanoma. Generated by immunoSEQ multiplex PCR, the TCRdb table keeps only in-frame clones and is missing some. This sample has roughly 7,000 clones, with roughly 30% found just once. The sample here was tumor tissue (inferred from file names), taken from a patient given nivolumab and ipilimumab in sequence. All receptors derive from a human donor with melanoma. Each CDR3 is given with its conserved first and last residue. Each record gives: CDR3 length, V gene, J gene, CDR3 protein.

length: 15; V: TRBV5-1; J: TRBJ2-2; CDR3: CASSWTSGRTGELFF
length: 14; V: TRBV6-8; J: TRBJ2-7; CDR3: CAIRGDRGIYEQYF
length: 17; V: TRBV11-3; J: TRBJ2-6; CDR3: CASSLVASSSGANVLTF
length: 14; V: TRBV18; J: TRBJ2-7; CDR3: CASSPREGLYEQYF
length: 14; V: TRBV11-3; J: TRBJ1-1; CDR3: CASSLVGGRAEAFF
length: 12; V: TRBV4-1; J: TRBJ2-4; CDR3: CASSQDGGLLHF
length: 13; V: TRBV6-8; J: TRBJ2-7; CDR3: CASSYAGGYEQYF
length: 14; V: TRBV5-1; J: TRBJ1-1; CDR3: CASSNGQPNTEAFF
length: 16; V: TRBV11-3; J: TRBJ2-5; CDR3: CASSSLGTALQETQYF
length: 15; V: TRBV23-1; J: TRBJ2-7; CDR3: CASSQCGQGGYEQYF
length: 18; V: TRBV29-1; J: TRBJ2-5; CDR3: CSVEFYLGDRVLQETQYF
length: 14; V: TRBV12-5; J: TRBJ2-2; CDR3: CASTPTAGTGELFF
length: 15; V: TRBV15; J: TRBJ1-2; CDR3: CATSRDHIPAYGYTF
length: 16; V: TRBV25-1; J: TRBJ2-1; CDR3: CASSEPTGTSGMGQFF
length: 18; V: TRBV7-6; J: TRBJ2-7; CDR3: CASSQYPGLAGGLDEQYF
length: 13; V: TRBV6-8; J: TRBJ2-1; CDR3: CASRMRTDNEQFF
length: 14; V: TRBV29-1; J: TRBJ1-1; CDR3: CSVDPLQGVAEAFF
length: 17; V: TRBV19; J: TRBJ1-5; CDR3: CASSISGSRNSNQPQHF
length: 15; V: TRBV18; J: TRBJ2-7; CDR3: CASSPVGQGHDEQYF
length: 14; V: TRBV19; J: TRBJ2-7; CDR3: CASSIGGRGVEQYF
length: 13; V: TRBV23-1; J: TRBJ2-7; CDR3: CASSRDSFYEQYF
length: 15; V: TRBV28; J: TRBJ2-7; CDR3: CASRTGTSGAYEQYF
length: 14; V: TRBV11-3; J: TRBJ1-1; CDR3: CASSFGGPGTEAFF
length: 14; V: TRBV30; J: TRBJ1-2; CDR3: CAWSSNGQGSGYTF
length: 14; V: TRBV9; J: TRBJ2-1; CDR3: CASSVTGSYNEQFF
length: 14; V: TRBV11-3; J: TRBJ2-7; CDR3: CASSFSGGGYEQYF
length: 14; V: TRBV11-3; J: TRBJ2-4; CDR3: CASSKGGSKNIQYF
length: 12; V: TRBV9; J: TRBJ2-1; CDR3: CASSHPGNEQFF
length: 14; V: TRBV11-3; J: TRBJ2-7; CDR3: CASSSDRARYEQYF
length: 13; V: TRBV12-5; J: TRBJ1-1; CDR3: CASSGGRATEAFF
length: 13; V: TRBV9; J: TRBJ1-1; CDR3: CASRDRLNTEAFF
length: 15; V: TRBV18; J: TRBJ2-1; CDR3: CASSPIAGDYNEQFF
length: 15; V: TRBV30; J: TRBJ1-1; CDR3: CAWTRPWAESFEAFF
length: 16; V: TRBV19; J: TRBJ2-1; CDR3: CASSIIDSRGYNEQFF
length: 15; V: TRBV5-1; J: TRBJ2-3; CDR3: CASSFGLAGQGTQYF
length: 16; V: TRBV7-5; J: TRBJ1-2; CDR3: CASSSPRVSRVHGYTF
length: 15; V: TRBV18; J: TRBJ2-4; CDR3: CASSPQGVGSDIQYF
length: 14; V: TRBV5-1; J: TRBJ2-7; CDR3: CASSLEASVVEQYF
length: 14; V: TRBV5-1; J: TRBJ2-1; CDR3: CASSLIGMDNEQFF
length: 16; V: TRBV4-1; J: TRBJ2-7; CDR3: CASSQDPSGLSYEQYF
length: 14; V: TRBV11-3; J: TRBJ2-1; CDR3: CASSRDKYGNEQFF
length: 14; V: TRBV6-8; J: TRBJ1-2; CDR3: CASMGAGGNYGYTF